This T cell receptor beta chain was documented in a study of cytomegalovirus exposure and HLA in healthy donors. Study-wide results and limits: TCR beta sequences reportedly predicted most subjects' HLA-A and HLA-B alleles accurately. Reportedly, diagnosis of cytomegalovirus status by the classifier showed high specificity and sensitivity. An assumption of roughly uniform sequencing depth across donors underlay the presence/absence analyses.

Primers: 60 Vbeta forward and 13 Jbeta reverse. Sequencing was performed with immunoSEQ multiplex PCR; in TCRdb, only in-frame clones are kept and a portion is missing. The profile shows 100,000 to 150,000 clones, around 74% of them singletons. To note about this clone: The target antigen is unknown.

The V segment lost 5 bases and the J segment 0 bases; nucleotides outside the gene matches: 5. The CDR3 extends over 16 amino acids. Per germline, CDR1 PRHDT and CDR2 FYEKMQ (reference sequence). The sequence came from a woman in her 50s in good health and CMV-seropositive. V gene TRBV13 combines with J gene TRBJ2-7, with TRBD2 matching 12 bases. Sample: PBMCs. CDR3 DNA sequence: TGTGCCAGCAGCCGAGGGACTAGCGGGTTCTCCTACGAGCAGTACTTC. Translated: CASSRGTSGFSYEQYF.